A selection of T cell receptor beta chains follows, all from one sample in a study of CD8 T cells in Susac syndrome. Each CDR3 protein is one row after TCRdb ran MiXCR on the immunoSEQ multiplex PCR reads. The sample has about 280,000 distinct CDR3 sequences, about 85% seen once. Sequenced input: CD8+ T cells from PBMCs. The receptor set was obtained from a human donor with multiple sclerosis. CDR3s include the opening cysteine and the closing phenylalanine or tryptophan. The size of a clone is reported for some rows only, either as once, few or many, or as a class for expanded clones.

TRBJ2-7 once TRBV6-6 CASSYGDRVYEQYF
TRBJ2-7 few TRBV5-1 CASSLSGGARESPYEQYF
TRBJ2-7 few TRBV5-1 CASSLVGVAYEQYF
TRBJ1-1 NA TRBV27 CASISGRAAGEAFF
TRBJ2-3 NA TRBV28 CASSERDRYLTDTQYF
TRBJ2-7 NA TRBV5-6 CASRLDLEEYF
TRBJ1-5 few TRBV5-4 CASSLGTGAGQPQHF
TRBJ2-1 NA TRBV24-1 CATSDYTELSYNEQFF
TRBJ2-4 NA TRBV27 CAGGRAGNIQYF
TRBJ2-7 NA TRBV24-1 CATSDPDRGHSEQYF
TRBJ2-1 NA TRBV28 CASSWTGSSYNEQFF
TRBJ2-5 NA TRBV19 CASSIGPLTGHQETQYF
TRBJ2-7 few TRBV6-6 CASSYSVPGGFYEQYF
TRBJ2-3 NA TRBV7-8 CASSAWTSLRRDTQYF
TRBJ1-2 NA TRBV19 CASSIDLEGTNYGYTF
TRBJ2-5 NA TRBV28 CASSSYHRDRQETQYF
TRBJ2-2 NA TRBV4-1 CASSPLGVDTNTGELFF
TRBJ2-2 once TRBV7-3 CASSLTLITGQEGTGELFF
TRBJ2-7 NA TRBV6-2/TRBV6-3 CASSYIDSNAYEQYF
TRBJ2-7 NA TRBV7-8 CASSAGGLAGNYEQYF
TRBJ2-3 NA TRBV27 CASTSVGTSQWQYF
TRBJ1-6 once TRBV4-1 CASSHRGDNSPLHF
TRBJ2-3 NA TRBV2 CASSEQRDSTDTQYF
TRBJ2-1 few TRBV12-3/TRBV12-4 CASSLSSPYNEQFF
TRBJ1-6 NA TRBV9 CASSPGSGTGVNSPLHF
TRBJ2-7 NA TRBV27 CASAPLSSDEQYF
TRBJ1-1 NA TRBV20-1 CSARDSRSDTEAFF
TRBJ2-5 NA TRBV30 CAWSTQRLAGRETQYF
TRBJ2-1 NA TRBV9 CASSVEGGEQFF
TRBJ2-3 few TRBV6-1 CASSKDRGNTDTQYF
TRBJ2-1 NA TRBV20-1 CSATGANSYNEQFF
TRBJ1-6 NA TRBV23-1 CASPGQGRGSYNSPLHF
TRBJ2-7 NA TRBV19 CASSVQGGSSYEQYF
TRBJ1-2 NA TRBV5-6 CASSFWDPPYGYTF
TRBJ2-7 once TRBV12-5 CASGLGLVEQYF
TRBJ2-2 NA TRBV24-1 CAILERFLAAPSRPLNTGELFF
TRBJ1-1 NA TRBV2 CASYPDRSWTEAFF
TRBJ2-2 NA TRBV19 CASSMRENGGELFF
TRBJ2-5 NA TRBV14 CASSQDLWETQYF
TRBJ1-2 NA TRBV27 CASSLLFGEGYGYTF
TRBJ2-3 NA TRBV2 CASSATGLAGTDTQYF
TRBJ2-5 NA TRBV10-3 CAISSEEDGQETQYF
TRBJ2-7 NA TRBV27 CASSLPGQYYEQYF
TRBJ2-1 NA TRBV7-3 CATSLEGGPLSYNEQFF
TRBJ2-7 once TRBV12-3/TRBV12-4 CASSRRDRGDYEQYF
TRBJ1-1 NA TRBV27 CASSLIGGNREAFF
TRBJ2-1 NA TRBV4-1 CASSPRTGDNEQFF
TRBJ2-1 NA TRBV9 CASKRGNEQFF
TRBJ2-7 NA TRBV2 CASRRTGGSKGQYF
TRBJ2-3 NA TRBV5-5 CASSSNRLAGGQDTQYF
TRBJ2-7 few TRBV20-1 CSASQQGKIYEQYF
TRBJ2-5 NA TRBV30 CAWTSVNTQETQYF
TRBJ2-3 NA TRBV27 CASSFHRGDTQYF
TRBJ2-4 NA TRBV25-1 CASSPGTSGLVKNIQYF
TRBJ1-2 NA TRBV28 CASSPRAGRKFNYGYTF